This T cell receptor beta chain is from a study of blood T cell repertoires in COVID-19. About the study: The origin of the acute and convalescent COVID-19 samples was the United States, Italy and Spain. The cDNA or gDNA used as material had been derived from T cells, B-cell-depleted T cells, or PBMCs.

Germline lookup yields CDR1 LGHNA and CDR2 YNFKEQ. The CDR3 has 17 amino acids. Losses at the gene ends were 0 bases for V and 7 bases for J; bases not matched to a gene: 10. Sequenced by immunoSEQ multiplex PCR; TCRdb stores in-frame clones only, minus some. The repertoire holds about 190,000 clones, 70% to 85% seen once, with approximately 3% in the top ten. Participants' reported clinical history set cohort assignment. The recovered donors of Cohort 3 showed two negative PCRs, clearance, or symptom resolution. The rearrangement links TRBV4-2 to TRBJ2-4; 9 bases align to TRBD2. Sequenced material: PBMCs or T cells enriched from blood (not recorded which). The TCR sequence derives from a woman aged 25 to 45 who had recovered from COVID-19. The CDR3 coding sequence is TGTGCCAGCAGCCAAGATTGGAGTGCGGGAGGGACGAACATTCAGTACTTC. It codes for CASSQDWSAGGTNIQYF.